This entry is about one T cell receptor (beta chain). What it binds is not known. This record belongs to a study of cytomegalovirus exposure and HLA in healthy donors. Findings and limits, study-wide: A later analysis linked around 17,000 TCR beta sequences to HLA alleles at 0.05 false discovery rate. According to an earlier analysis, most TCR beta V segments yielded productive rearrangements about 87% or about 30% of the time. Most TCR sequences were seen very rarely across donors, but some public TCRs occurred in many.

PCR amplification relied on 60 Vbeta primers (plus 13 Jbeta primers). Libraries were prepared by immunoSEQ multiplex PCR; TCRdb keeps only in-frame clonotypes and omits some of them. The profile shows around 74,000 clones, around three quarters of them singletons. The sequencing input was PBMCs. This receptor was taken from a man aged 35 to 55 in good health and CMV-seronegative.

CDR3 loop: CASSLGGVDTQYF. DNA for the CDR3: TGTGCCAGCAGCCTAGGGGGGGTAGATACGCAGTATTTT. The chain uses TRBV11-2 and TRBJ2-3; a possible D gene is TRBD2 (7 bases). CDR3 length equals 13 residues. Germline-derived CDR1 and CDR2 are SGHAT and FQNNGV. V gave up 5 bases and J gave up 5 bases, with 11 bases separating them.